These 18 T cell receptor beta chains share one sample of origin, sequenced in a study of blood T cell repertoires in COVID-19. Libraries were prepared by immunoSEQ multiplex PCR; TCRdb keeps only in-frame clonotypes and omits some of them. The sample yields 66,000 or so clones, 70% to 90% seen once. Source material: peripheral blood. The receptors were sampled from a man aged 50 to 60 with active COVID-19.

This sequence joins TRBV9 and TRBJ1-1, with TRBD1 as a possible D gene (5 bases). The CDR3 runs 14 residues. V lost 3 bases and J lost 5, with 14 bases in between. Germline V CDR1 and CDR2: SGDLS, YYNGEE. The CDR3 sequence is CASSAGLGGTEAFF. CDR3 in DNA: TGTGCCAGCAGCGCGGGGCTGGGGGGGACTGAAGCTTTCTTT.

The V and J genes are TRBV6-2 or TRBV6-3 and TRBJ2-5; 14 nucleotides align to TRBD2. The V gene's germline CDR1 is MNHEY and CDR2 SVGEGT. V shed 2 bases and J 1 base; nucleotides not matched to a gene: 0. CDR3 length: 16 residues. The CDR3 DNA is TGTGCCAGCAGTTACGGGACTAGCGGGGGCCAAGAGACCCAGTACTTC. This encodes CASSYGTSGGQETQYF.

The chain recombines TRBV27 with TRBJ2-1; the match to TRBD1 covers 7 bases. The CDR3 spans 15 residues. V shed 2 bases and J 2 bases; nucleotides not matched to a gene: 3. From germline, CDR1 is MNHEY and CDR2 SMNVEV (reference sequence). CDR3 nucleotides: TGTGCCAGCAGTTTAAGAGGGGGCACCTACAATGAGCAGTTCTTC. Protein sequence: CASSLRGGTYNEQFF.

V is TRBV19 and J is TRBJ2-3, with TRBD1 matching over 10 bases. The CDR3 totals 16 residues. Germline CDR1 LNHDA, CDR2 SQIVND (reference sequence). The J segment lost 2 bases and the V segment lost 5 bases, leaving 7 bases of the junction unmatched. Here the CDR3 DNA reads TGTGCCAGTAGTGAATCGGGACAGGGGTTCACAGATACGCAGTATTTT. This sequence encodes CASSESGQGFTDTQYF.

This chain links TRBV5-6 with TRBJ2-1, with 8 bases matching TRBD1. The length of the CDR3 is 15 residues. CDR1 SGHDT and CDR2 YYEEEE come from the germline V gene. V shed 4 bases and J 0 bases; nucleotides not matched to a gene: 3. DNA for the CDR3: TGTGCCAGCAGCGTGGACAGGGACTCCTACAATGAGCAGTTCTTC. Translating it yields CASSVDRDSYNEQFF.

CDR3: CASSGLGAGRGETQYF. The CDR3 bases are TGTGCCAGCAGCGGCTTAGGGGCAGGGAGGGGAGAGACCCAGTACTTC. V and J are TRBV11-3 and TRBJ2-5; TRBD2 agrees at 7 bases. The J segment lost 4 bases and the V segment lost 5 bases, leaving 13 bases of the junction unmatched. CDR3 length: 16 amino acids. Germline CDR1 SGHNT, CDR2 YENEEA.

The chain links TRBV11-2 to TRBJ2-3; 11 nucleotides match TRBD2. Germline trimming cut 4 bases from V and 9 bases from J; bases unmatched to any gene: 3. The CDR3 is 13 amino acids. CDR1 and CDR2 from the germline V gene are SGHAT and FQNNGV. The CDR3 sequence is CASSSTSGVTQYF. In DNA, the CDR3 is TGTGCCAGCAGCTCGACTAGCGGGGTCACGCAGTATTTT. The full variable domain, completed using reference TRBV11-2 and TRBJ2-3, is EAGVAQSPRYKIIEKRQSVAFWCNPISGHATLYWYQQILGQGPKLLIQFQNNGVVDDSQLPKDRFSAERLKGVDSTLKIQPAKLEDSAVYLCASSSTSGVTQYFGPGTRLTVL.

The rearrangement links TRBV7-7 to TRBJ2-1, with 10 positions matching TRBD2. CDR3 length: 14 residues. From germline, CDR1 is SSHAT and CDR2 FNYEAQ (reference sequence). Trimming at V came to 1 base and at J to 7 bases, leaving 1 base not matched to a gene. In nucleotides, the CDR3 is TGTGCCAGCAGCTTAGAGCGGGGGGGAAATGAGCAGTTCTTC. Amino acid sequence: CASSLERGGNEQFF.

J is TRBJ2-5 and V is TRBV7-2, with 9 bases fitting TRBD1. The CDR3 is made up of 15 amino acids. The J segment lost 6 bases and the V segment lost 1 base, leaving 6 bases of the junction unmatched. Germline CDR1 is SGHTA and CDR2 is FQGNSA. The CDR3 DNA follows: TGTGCCAGCAGCTTAGTAGGGACAGGGAAACAGACCCAGTACTTC. This translates into CASSLVGTGKQTQYF.

The chain is built from TRBV6-1 and TRBJ2-3; TRBD1 aligns across 10 bases. Germline CDR1 MNHNS, CDR2 SASEGT. With 0 bases clipped from V and 4 bases from J, the junction kept 4 bases outside the gene matches. The CDR3 contains 16 residues. The CDR3 region is CASSEARGQGPDTQYF. CDR3 DNA: TGTGCCAGCAGTGAAGCGAGGGGACAGGGGCCAGATACGCAGTATTTT.

This clone was observed a single time. This chain connects TRBV6-5 to TRBJ2-5; D gene uncertain. CDR3 size: 13 residues. Germline-derived CDR1 and CDR2 are MNHEY and SVGAGI. Trimming left V 5 bases short and J 0 bases short, with 7 bases between. CDR3 amino acids: CASSKTHQETQYF. The CDR3 DNA sequence: TGTGCCAGCAGTAAGACTCACCAAGAGACCCAGTACTTC.

The chain combines TRBV19 with TRBJ1-2; tentative D call: TRBD1 (6 bases). The germline V and J ends were trimmed by 4 bases and 8 bases, with 14 bases remaining between them. The CDR3 spans 13 residues. Germline values: CDR1 LNHDA, CDR2 SQIVND (reference sequence). The CDR3 region has the DNA TGTGCCAGTAGTAGTCGACAGGTTCGGGGCTACACCTTC. Its translation is CASSSRQVRGYTF. The variable domain in full, with the rest retrieved from reference TRBV19 and TRBJ1-2, is DGGITQSPKYLFRKEGQNVTLSCEQNLNHDAMYWYRQDPGQGLRLIYYSQIVNDFQKGDIAEGYSVSREKKESFPLTVTSAQKNPTAFYLCASSSRQVRGYTFGSGTRLTVV.

V is TRBV20-1 and J is TRBJ1-2, with D hard to call. CDR1 and CDR2 from the germline V gene are DFQATT and SNEGSKA (reference sequence). The CDR3 extends over 11 amino acids. Trimming removed 3 bases from V and 4 bases from J, with 6 bases in between. CDR3 DNA: TGCAGTGCTAGCGGGGTCTATGGCTACACCTTC. It encodes CSASGVYGYTF.

DNA of the CDR3: TGTGCCAGCAGCTTGCTAACGGGGGGGCCAGTAGAGACCCAGTACTTC. Amino acid sequence: CASSLLTGGPVETQYF. The chain recombines TRBV5-4 with TRBJ2-5, with TRBD2 matching 8 bases. Trimming took 1 base from V and 4 from J; bases not matched to a gene: 9. CDR1 and CDR2 (germline): SGHNT, YYREEE (reference sequence). The CDR3 has 16 residues.

The gene calls are TRBV11-2 and TRBJ2-5; 9 nucleotides match TRBD2. The germline V gene has CDR1 SGHAT and CDR2 FQNNGV. The CDR3 is made up of 14 amino acids. V lost 3 bases to trimming and J lost 6 bases; unmatched junction nucleotides: 5. Written as DNA, the CDR3 is TGTGCCAGCAGCTTTGGGCGGGGGGGGCAGACCCAGTACTTC. As protein: CASSFGRGGQTQYF.

The chain carries TRBV30 and TRBJ1-2; the D is unclear. The V gene lost 1 base and the J gene lost 8 bases, with 11 bases spanning the gap. The CDR3 loop spans 12 amino acids. Germline CDR1 and CDR2: GTSNPN and SVGIG (reference sequence). The CDR3 reads CAWSGGAGGYTF. For the CDR3, the DNA is TGTGCCTGGAGTGGCGGTGCGGGGGGCTACACCTTC.

The chain has TRBV19 and TRBJ1-4; 7 bases are shared with TRBD1. V lost 5 bases, J lost 3 bases, and 9 bases stayed unmatched. The CDR3 consists of 16 residues. In germline, CDR1 is LNHDA, CDR2 SQIVND (reference sequence). Written as DNA, the CDR3 is TGTGCCAGTAGTCCCGGCGGGACAGACTCTAATGAAAAACTGTTTTTT. Its protein is CASSPGGTDSNEKLFF.

The rearrangement joins TRBV5-8 to TRBJ1-3; a possible D gene is TRBD1 (5 bases). Germline CDR1 and CDR2: SGHTS and YDEGEE. The CDR3 has 18 residues. V was trimmed by 2 bases and J by 0 bases, leaving 18 bases between them. The CDR3 DNA follows: TGTGCCAGCAGCTTCCGAAGACAGCTTAAGAGCTCTGGAAACACCATATATTTT. Residues: CASSFRRQLKSSGNTIYF.